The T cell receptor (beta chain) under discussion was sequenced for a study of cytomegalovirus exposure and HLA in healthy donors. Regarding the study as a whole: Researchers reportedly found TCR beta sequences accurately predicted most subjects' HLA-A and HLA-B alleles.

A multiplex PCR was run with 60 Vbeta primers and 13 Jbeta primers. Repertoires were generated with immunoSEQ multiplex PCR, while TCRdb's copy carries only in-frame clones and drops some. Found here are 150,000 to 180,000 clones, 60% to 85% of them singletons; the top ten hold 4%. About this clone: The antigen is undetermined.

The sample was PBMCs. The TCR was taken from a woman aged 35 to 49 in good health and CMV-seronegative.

The chain's CDR3 is CASGLPRTGIHNEQFF. In DNA form, the CDR3 reads TGTGCCAGCGGGCTTCCCCGGACAGGGATCCACAATGAGCAGTTCTTC. The V and J genes are TRBV28 and TRBJ2-1; 8 bases are a match to TRBD1. CDR3 length: 16 residues. Per germline, CDR1 MDHEN and CDR2 SYDVKM. The V and J ends lost 8 bases and 5 bases, in that order; junction bases with no gene match: 14.